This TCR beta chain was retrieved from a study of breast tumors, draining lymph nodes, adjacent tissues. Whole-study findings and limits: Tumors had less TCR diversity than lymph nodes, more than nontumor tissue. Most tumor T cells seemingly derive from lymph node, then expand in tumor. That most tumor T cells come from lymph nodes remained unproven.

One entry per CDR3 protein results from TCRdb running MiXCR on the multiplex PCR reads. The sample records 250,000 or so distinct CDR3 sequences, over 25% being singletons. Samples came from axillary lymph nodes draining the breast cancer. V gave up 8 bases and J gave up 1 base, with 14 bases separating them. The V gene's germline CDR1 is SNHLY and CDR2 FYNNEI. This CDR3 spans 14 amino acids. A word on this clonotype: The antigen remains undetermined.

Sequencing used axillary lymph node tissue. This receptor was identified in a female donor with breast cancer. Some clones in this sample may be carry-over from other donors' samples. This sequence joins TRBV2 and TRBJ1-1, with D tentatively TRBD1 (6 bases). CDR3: CASGVEGGNTEAFF. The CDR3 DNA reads TGTGCCAGCGGTGTTGAGGGGGGGAACACTGAAGCTTTCTTT.